These 5 T cell receptor beta chains came from one sample sequenced in a study of molecular identifiers for immune sequencing clone quantification. TCRdb re-called the PCR reads through MiXCR, storing one row per CDR3 protein. The data contain 300,000 to 400,000 distinct CDR3 sequences, roughly a quarter of them singletons. Input material: naive CD8+ T cells from blood, with Jurkat cell RNA spiked in. Subset: FACS-sorted CD8+CD4-CCR7+CD45RA+ naive T cells. All receptors come from a human donor in good health. Some libraries in this study had Jurkat cell RNA spiked in.

This clonotype was counted a single time. A read error may explain this, as a much larger clone is one base away. The rearrangement uses TRBV6-6 and TRBJ2-7, with D perhaps TRBD1 or TRBD2 (5 bases each). The V end lost 2 bases, the J end lost 9 bases, and 14 bases lay between the germline ends. This CDR3 region has 13 residues. Germline CDR1 MNHNY, CDR2 SVGAGI (reference sequence). DNA for the CDR3: TGTGCCAGCAGTTACGGGCCAGGGACCGGGCAGTACTTC. Translated, it gives CASSYGPGTGQYF.

This clonotype was detected many times. The chain employs TRBV29-1 and TRBJ2-5; 9 bases match TRBD1. Per germline, CDR1 SQVTM and CDR2 ANQGSEA. The trim removed 0 bases at V and 0 bases at J, leaving 5 bases unmatched. This CDR3 has 16 residues. CDR3 residues: CSVEDQGDRDQETQYF. Here the CDR3 DNA reads TGCAGCGTTGAAGATCAAGGGGACAGGGACCAAGAGACCCAGTACTTC. The full variable domain, its missing parts supplied by reference TRBV29-1 and TRBJ2-5, is SAVISQKPSRDICQRGTSLTIQCQVDSQVTMMFWYRQQPGQSLTLIATANQGSEATYESGFVIDKFPISRPNLTFSTLTVSNMSPEDSSIYLCSVEDQGDRDQETQYFGPGTRLLVL.

As for this clonotype: At one end the junction does not follow the germline gene, possibly because of a read error. V usage is TRBV12-3 or TRBV12-4 and J usage is TRBJ2-1; TRBD1 matches at 7 bases. CDR3 length: 14 residues. The CDR3 protein is CAGSFTTGWNEQFF. The DNA for the CDR3 is TGTGCCGGCAGTTTTACGACAGGGTGGAATGAGCAGTTCTTC.

CDR3 nucleotides: TGTGCCAGCAGCCTCAGAGTGGTCTACGAGCAGTACTTC. Translation: CASSLRVVYEQYF. The chain couples TRBV7-2 to TRBJ2-7; no reliable D call. The CDR3 is made up of 13 amino acids. The germline gives CDR1 SGHTA, CDR2 FQGNSA. V was shortened by 5 bases and J by 3 bases, with 11 bases between the two germline ends.

The CDR3 DNA reads TGTGCCAGCAGTTACCCTAGTTCCGGGACTAGCGGGAGGAGGTGGACAGATACGCAGTATTTT. As protein: CASSYPSSGTSGRRWTDTQYF. This sequence joins TRBV6-2 or TRBV6-3 and TRBJ2-3; 15 bases agree with TRBD2. Trimming took 2 bases from V and 3 from J; bases not matched to a gene: 15. CDR1 MNHEY and CDR2 SVGEGT come from the germline V gene. The CDR3 consists of 21 residues.